This T cell receptor beta chain was identified in a study of cytomegalovirus exposure and HLA in healthy donors. Study-level background: Later, an analysis reported that the 95 to 150 validation repertoires had used the same platform as the 500 to 750 first-cohort repertoires.

Using immunoSEQ multiplex PCR, the repertoire was profiled, and TCRdb retains in-frame clones only, with some absent. The sample contains roughly 200,000 clones, approximately 78% of which appear only once. Regarding this clone: Its antigen is not known.

The CDR3 is 17 amino acids. Trimming pared 1 base from V and 0 bases from J, leaving 13 bases between. CDR1 is LNHDA and CDR2 is SQIVND in the germline V gene (reference sequence). Notes on the study in general: In the roughly 120 validation repertoires, a later analysis found that first-cohort TCR clusters tended to co-occur. Among TCR beta chains, those listed as cytomegalovirus-associated numbered roughly 150.

The clonotype originates from a woman in her twenties or thirties in good health and CMV-seronegative. The chain joins TRBV19 to TRBJ1-5; D might be TRBD1 (6 bases). Sequenced: PBMCs. DNA for the CDR3: TGTGCCAGTAGTATAGGTGGCAGGGGTTATAGCAATCAGCCCCAGCATTTT. Protein: CASSIGGRGYSNQPQHF.